One and the same sample provided the 23 T cell receptor beta chains below, sequenced in a study of shared clonotypes between healthy human individuals. Assay: immunoSEQ multiplex PCR; the TCRdb copy retains only in-frame clones and omits some. There are 2 million to 2.5 million clones in the sample; more than 80% occur only once, and 0.39% lies in the top ten. The material sequenced was naive CD4+ T cells from PBMCs. Sample subset: CD45RA+ positively selected. These receptors were collected from a man aged 18 to 30 in good health. Some clones in this sample may be carry-over from other donors' samples.

The chain links TRBV18 to TRBJ2-2; no reliable D call. The CDR3 is made up of 15 amino acids. V shed 6 bases and J shed 1 base, with 12 bases lying between them. Germline-derived CDR1 and CDR2 are KGHSH and LQKENI. As DNA, the CDR3 is TGTGCCAGCTCCTTTAAGGACGGGAACACCGGGGAGCTGTTTTTT. This sequence encodes CASSFKDGNTGELFF.

J is TRBJ2-1 and V is TRBV29-1; D call uncertain. The germline V gene encodes CDR1 SQVTM and CDR2 ANQGSEA. This CDR3 region has 12 residues. V lost 4 bases to trimming and J lost 5 bases, with 9 bases between them. CDR3 in DNA: TGCAGCGTTGTTGGTTCGGACAATGAGCAGTTCTTC. This codes for CSVVGSDNEQFF.

The count of this clone is one. One junction end does not reproduce the germline sequence, and a read error may be involved. V usage is TRBV11-2 and J usage is TRBJ2-1; D not resolved. The CDR3 spans 14 residues. Germline CDR1 is SGHAT and CDR2 is FQNNGV. DNA of the CDR3: TGTGCCAGCAGCCCACGGCCCTCCTACAATGTGCAGTTCTTC. Residues: CASSPRPSYNVQFF.

The rearrangement links TRBV28 to TRBJ2-6, with D possibly TRBD1 on 6 matching bases. CDR1 is MDHEN and CDR2 is SYDVKM in the germline V gene. Trimming stripped 4 bases from V and 0 bases from J, with 16 bases between. The length of the CDR3 is 18 residues. This chain's CDR3 is CASSWRPGQTSGANVLTF. CDR3 sequence (DNA): TGTGCCAGCAGTTGGCGCCCTGGACAGACCTCTGGGGCCAACGTCCTGACTTTC. Together with reference TRBV28 and TRBJ2-6, the CDR3 gives the full variable domain: DVKVTQSSRYLVKRTGEKVFLECVQDMDHENMFWYRQDPGLGLRLIYFSYDVKMKEKGDIPEGYSVSREKKERFSLILESASTNQTSMYLCASSWRPGQTSGANVLTFGAGSRLTVL.

The V gene is TRBV2, the J gene TRBJ2-3, with 11 bases matching TRBD2. Germline lookup yields CDR1 SNHLY and CDR2 FYNNEI. The CDR3 sequence is 16 residues long. The junction had 4 bases not matched to a gene; V was cut back by 5 bases and J by 0 bases. The CDR3 here is CASSKGLAVSTDTQYF. In DNA form, the CDR3 reads TGTGCCAGCAGTAAGGGACTAGCGGTTAGCACAGATACGCAGTATTTT.

The chain is built from TRBV6-5 and TRBJ2-7; TRBD1 aligns across 7 bases. The CDR3 is 14 residues long. Germline CDR1 MNHEY, CDR2 SVGAGI. The J segment lost 2 bases and the V segment lost 6 bases, leaving 7 bases of the junction unmatched. DNA of the CDR3: TGTGCCAGCAGGCCGGGACAGCGGACCTACGAGCAGTACTTC. Its translation is CASRPGQRTYEQYF.

The CDR3 loop is CASRRDRTTDTQYF. CDR3 bases: TGTGCCAGCAGGAGGGACAGGACCACAGATACGCAGTATTTT. The chain employs TRBV27 and TRBJ2-3; TRBD1 matches at 8 bases. The junction had 4 bases not matched to a gene; V was cut back by 6 bases and J by 2 bases. CDR3 size: 14 residues. Per the germline V gene, CDR1 is MNHEY and CDR2 is SMNVEV (reference sequence).

The chain links TRBV5-5 to TRBJ2-1; D not resolved. CDR3 size: 15 residues. V shed 0 bases and J shed 3 bases, with 10 bases lying between them. CDR1 SGHKS and CDR2 YYEKEE come from the germline V gene (reference sequence). This chain's CDR3 is CASSLGGTFYNEQFF. In DNA, the CDR3 is TGTGCCAGCAGCTTGGGCGGAACTTTCTACAATGAGCAGTTCTTC. Complete variable domain (other parts from reference TRBV5-5 and TRBJ2-1): DAGVTQSPTHLIKTRGQQVTLRCSPISGHKSVSWYQQVLGQGPQFIFQYYEKEERGRGNFPDRFSARQFPNYSSELNVNALLLGDSALYLCASSLGGTFYNEQFFGPGTRLTVL.

The chain is built from TRBV7-6 and TRBJ2-2; perhaps TRBD2 as D (6 bases). Germline CDR1 SGHVS, CDR2 FNYEAQ. The ends were cut back, 4 bases at V and 1 base at J, with 10 bases in the middle. The CDR3 has 15 amino acids. The CDR3 loop is CASSWAGGNTGELFF. The DNA for the CDR3 is TGTGCCAGCAGCTGGGCCGGGGGGAACACCGGGGAGCTGTTTTTT.

CDR3 region: CASSQVRTGYYEQYF. The CDR3 DNA is TGTGCCAGCAGCCAGGTACGGACAGGGTACTACGAGCAGTACTTC. The V call is TRBV4-2, the J call TRBJ2-7; 8 bases fit TRBD1. V was clipped by 3 bases and J by 3 bases; unmatched bases: 7. Germline V CDR1 and CDR2: LGHNA, YNFKEQ. The CDR3 loop spans 15 amino acids.

This chain uses TRBV15 with TRBJ2-3; perhaps TRBD2 as D (5 bases). Per the germline V gene, CDR1 is LNHNV and CDR2 is YYDKDF (reference sequence). The V gene lost 3 bases and the J gene lost 0 bases, with 13 bases spanning the gap. This CDR3 comprises 16 residues. The CDR3 DNA sequence: TGTGCCACCAGCAGTCAATTGGCTAGCAGCACAGATACGCAGTATTTT. This codes for CATSSQLASSTDTQYF.

The chain couples TRBV10-1 to TRBJ2-7; D remains ambiguous. V was clipped by 8 bases and J by 6 bases, with 17 bases between them. The CDR3 is 13 amino acids. CDR1 and CDR2 from the germline V gene are WNHNN and SYGVQD (reference sequence). The CDR3 region has the DNA TGCGCCAGCCCGGGCAAGGTTTATTCCGAGCAGTACTTC. Translating it yields CASPGKVYSEQYF.

In nucleotides, the CDR3 is TGTGCCAGCAGTCGACCGGGACTAGCGAGACAAGAGACCCAGTACTTC. Translating it yields CASSRPGLARQETQYF. The chain combines TRBV28 with TRBJ2-5; 10 bases are a match to TRBD2. Germline V gene lookup returns CDR1 MDHEN and CDR2 SYDVKM. The junction had 8 bases not matched to a gene; V was cut back by 5 bases and J by 2 bases. The CDR3 extends over 16 amino acids.

The gene calls are TRBV9 and TRBJ2-1; 9 nucleotides match TRBD1. Germline assignment: CDR1 SGDLS and CDR2 YYNGEE. This CDR3 contains 18 residues. Trimming cost V 0 bases and J 3 bases; bases outside gene matches: 10. The CDR3, as DNA: TGTGCCAGCAGCGTAGATCTGTCGGACAGGGGATTCTACAATGAGCAGTTCTTC. This gives the protein CASSVDLSDRGFYNEQFF.

V gene TRBV28 combines with J gene TRBJ2-3, with 8 bases that match TRBD2. Per germline, CDR1 MDHEN and CDR2 SYDVKM. This CDR3 is 15 amino acids long. V dropped 10 bases and J dropped 7; count of bases not matched to a gene: 16. Written as DNA, the CDR3 is TGTGCCACCAAAGGTGCTAGCGGGTATACCAATACGCAGTATTTT. Encoded protein: CATKGASGYTNTQYF.

The rearrangement uses TRBV12-5 and TRBJ2-1, with TRBD2 identical over 13 bases. V dropped 6 bases and J dropped 10; count of bases not matched to a gene: 9. CDR3 size: 15 residues. The germline CDR1 and CDR2 sequences are LGHNT and FRNRAP. This CDR3 reads CASGLAGGPREEQFF. The CDR3 coding sequence is TGTGCTAGTGGACTAGCGGGAGGGCCCCGAGAGGAGCAGTTCTTC.

This chain uses TRBV27 with TRBJ2-7, with 7 bases identical to TRBD2. Germline CDR1 MNHEY, CDR2 SMNVEV (reference sequence). The CDR3 sequence is 16 residues long. Losses at the gene ends were 5 bases for V and 1 base for J; bases not matched to a gene: 11. CDR3 in amino acids: CASSRLSGTWSYEQYF. In DNA form, the CDR3 reads TGTGCCAGCAGTCGTCTAAGCGGGACCTGGTCCTACGAGCAGTACTTC.

This chain connects TRBV7-2 to TRBJ1-5, with TRBD1 identical over 7 bases. Germline V gene data show CDR1 as SGHTA and CDR2 as FQGNSA. The CDR3 has 13 residues. The ends lost 5 bases at V and 7 bases at J; junction bases unmatched: 5. CDR3: CASSADRAQPQHF. The DNA of the CDR3 is TGTGCCAGCAGCGCCGACAGGGCCCAGCCCCAGCATTTT.

V and J are TRBV6-6 and TRBJ2-1; 12 bases are a match to TRBD1. Losses at the gene ends were 8 bases for V and 10 bases for J; bases not matched to a gene: 9. The CDR3 is 14 amino acids. Germline CDR1 MNHNY, CDR2 SVGAGI (reference sequence). The CDR3 loop is CASRPGQGAGEQFF. Here the CDR3 DNA reads TGTGCCAGCCGACCGGGACAGGGGGCAGGGGAGCAGTTCTTC.

V usage is TRBV5-4 and J usage is TRBJ2-3; 13 positions agree with TRBD2. CDR3 size: 18 residues. Germline assignment: CDR1 SGHNT and CDR2 YYREEE (reference sequence). Trimming removed 4 bases from V and 0 bases from J; junction bases left unmatched: 8. The CDR3 protein is CASSGGLAGNPSTDTQYF. DNA for the CDR3: TGTGCCAGCAGCGGGGGACTAGCGGGAAACCCTAGCACAGATACGCAGTATTTT.

This clone was observed a handful of times. This same CDR3 is encoded by further DNA sequences in the sample. The genes are TRBV5-1 and TRBJ2-6; no clear D gene. Germline CDR1 SGHRS, CDR2 YFSETQ. V gave up 0 bases and J gave up 0 bases, with 1 base separating them. The CDR3 consists of 14 residues. CDR3 DNA: TGCGCCAGCAGCTTGGACTCTGGGGCCAACGTCCTGACTTTC. This translates into CASSLDSGANVLTF.

This rearrangement joins TRBV5-1 to TRBJ1-4; D is undetermined. The CDR3 totals 14 residues. Germline CDR1 reads SGHRS; CDR2 reads YFSETQ. Trimming took off 0 bases at V and 5 bases at J, with 8 bases between the two ends. DNA for the CDR3: TGCGCCAGCAGCTTGGGGTTGGGGAATGAAAAACTGTTTTTT. It yields the protein CASSLGLGNEKLFF.

V and J are TRBV5-3 and TRBJ1-2; D uncertain. TRBV5-3 carries the ORF label, with uncertain function. The CDR3 runs to 12 residues. The V gene lost 1 base and the J gene lost 4 bases, with 5 bases spanning the gap. The CDR3: CARSLTAYGYTF. The CDR3 DNA reads TGTGCCAGAAGCTTGACAGCCTATGGCTACACCTTC.